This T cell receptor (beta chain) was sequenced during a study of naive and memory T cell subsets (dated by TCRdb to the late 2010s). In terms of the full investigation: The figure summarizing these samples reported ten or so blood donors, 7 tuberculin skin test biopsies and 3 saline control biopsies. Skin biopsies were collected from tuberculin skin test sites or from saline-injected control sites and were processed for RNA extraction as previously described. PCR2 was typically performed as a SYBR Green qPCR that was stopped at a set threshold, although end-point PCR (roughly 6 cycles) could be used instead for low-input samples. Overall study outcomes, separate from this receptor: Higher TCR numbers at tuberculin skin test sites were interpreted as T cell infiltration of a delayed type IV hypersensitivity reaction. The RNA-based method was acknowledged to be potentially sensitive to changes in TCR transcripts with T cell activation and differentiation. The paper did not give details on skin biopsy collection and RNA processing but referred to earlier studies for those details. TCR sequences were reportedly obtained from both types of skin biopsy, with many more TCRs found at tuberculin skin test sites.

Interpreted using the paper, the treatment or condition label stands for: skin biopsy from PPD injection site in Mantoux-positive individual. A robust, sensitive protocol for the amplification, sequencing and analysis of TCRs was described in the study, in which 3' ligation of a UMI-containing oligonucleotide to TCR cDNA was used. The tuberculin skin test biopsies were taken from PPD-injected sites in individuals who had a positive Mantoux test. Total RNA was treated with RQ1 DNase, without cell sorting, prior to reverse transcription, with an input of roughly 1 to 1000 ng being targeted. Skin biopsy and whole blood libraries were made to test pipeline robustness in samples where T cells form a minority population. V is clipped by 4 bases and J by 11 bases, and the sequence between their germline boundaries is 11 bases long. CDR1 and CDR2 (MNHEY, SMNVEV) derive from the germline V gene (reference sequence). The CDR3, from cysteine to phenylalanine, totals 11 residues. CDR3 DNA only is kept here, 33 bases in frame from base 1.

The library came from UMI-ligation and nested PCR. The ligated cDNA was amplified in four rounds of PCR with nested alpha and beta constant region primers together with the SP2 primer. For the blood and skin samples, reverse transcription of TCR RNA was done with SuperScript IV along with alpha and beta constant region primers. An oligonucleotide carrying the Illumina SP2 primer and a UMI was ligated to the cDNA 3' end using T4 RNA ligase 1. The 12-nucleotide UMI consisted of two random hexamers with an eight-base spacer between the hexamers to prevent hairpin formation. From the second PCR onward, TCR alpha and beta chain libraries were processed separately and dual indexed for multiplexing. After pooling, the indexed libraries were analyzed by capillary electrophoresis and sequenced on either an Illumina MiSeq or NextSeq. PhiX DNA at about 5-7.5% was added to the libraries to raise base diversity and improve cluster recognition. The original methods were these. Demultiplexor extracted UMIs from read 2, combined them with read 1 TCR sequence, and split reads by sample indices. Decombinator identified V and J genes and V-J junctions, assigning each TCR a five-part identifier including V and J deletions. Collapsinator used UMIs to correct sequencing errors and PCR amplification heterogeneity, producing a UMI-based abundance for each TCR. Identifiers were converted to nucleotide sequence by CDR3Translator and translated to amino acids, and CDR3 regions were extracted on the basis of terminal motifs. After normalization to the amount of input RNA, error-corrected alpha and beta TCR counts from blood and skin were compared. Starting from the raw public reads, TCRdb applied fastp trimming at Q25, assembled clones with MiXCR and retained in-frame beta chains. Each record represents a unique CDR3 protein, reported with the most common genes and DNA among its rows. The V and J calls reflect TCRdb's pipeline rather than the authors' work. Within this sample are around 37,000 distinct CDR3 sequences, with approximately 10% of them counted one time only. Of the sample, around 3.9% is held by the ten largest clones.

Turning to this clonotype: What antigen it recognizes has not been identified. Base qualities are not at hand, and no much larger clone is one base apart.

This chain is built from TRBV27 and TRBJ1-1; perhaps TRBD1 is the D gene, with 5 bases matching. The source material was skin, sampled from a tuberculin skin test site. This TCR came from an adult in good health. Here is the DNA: TGTGCCAGCAGTTCCACACGGGGGGCTTTCTTT. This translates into CASSSTRGAFF.